Below, 18 T cell receptor beta chains from the same sample are listed, as sequenced in a study of Ad26.COV2.S vaccination and SARS-CoV-2 variants. Sequencing used immunoSEQ multiplex PCR; TCRdb keeps in-frame clones, though not all of them. The sample includes about 350,000 clones, about 85% of them seen just once. Treatment noted: approximately 18 received Ad26.COV2.S at low or high dose, single or two shots; about 5 received placebo; per-sample allocation not given. Collection of samples fell on day 63 after the first vaccine or placebo injection. Sequencing used peripheral blood, obtained in a trial of Ad26.COV2.S vaccine versus placebo. Receptors were obtained from a person aged 18 to 65 who received the Ad26.COV2.S COVID-19 vaccine or a placebo.

The chain is built from TRBV7-6 and TRBJ1-1; unclear D gene. V was clipped by 1 base and J by 4 bases, with 7 bases between them. Germline CDR1 is SGHVS and CDR2 is FNYEAQ. The CDR3 runs 13 residues. The CDR3 nucleotides read TGTGCCAGCAGCTTAGGGCAGATCACTGAAGCTTTCTTT. This translates into CASSLGQITEAFF.

The rearrangement joins TRBV24-1 to TRBJ1-2; a possible D gene is TRBD1 (5 bases). Trimming pared 6 bases from V and 2 bases from J, leaving 6 bases between. CDR3 length equals 12 residues. Germline V gene data show CDR1 as KGHDR and CDR2 as SFDVKD. The CDR3 protein is CATSPGNYGYTF. The CDR3 region has the DNA TGTGCCACCAGTCCAGGGAACTATGGCTACACCTTC.

This clone has only one observation. Here the CDR3 reads CASSLRLGQGGEQYF. CDR3 in DNA: TGCGCCAGCAGCTTAAGGCTAGGCCAGGGGGGCGAGCAGTACTTC. V gene TRBV5-1 combines with J gene TRBJ2-7; D might be TRBD1 (7 bases). Trimming pared 2 bases from V and 6 bases from J, leaving 18 bases between. The CDR3 totals 15 residues. Germline CDR1 reads SGHRS; CDR2 reads YFSETQ.

Only one count was recorded for this clone. The CDR3 spells CASREPGQGVGGYTF. The CDR3 DNA sequence: TGTGCCAGCAGAGAGCCGGGACAGGGGGTGGGTGGCTACACCTTC. V gene TRBV6-5 combines with J gene TRBJ1-2, with 11 bases fitting TRBD1. Unmatched junction bases numbered 10, after V lost 6 bases and J lost 7 bases. The germline V gene encodes CDR1 MNHEY and CDR2 SVGAGI. The CDR3 sequence is 15 residues long.

The chain is built from TRBV30 and TRBJ1-2; 8 positions agree with TRBD1. The CDR3 spans 15 residues. From germline, CDR1 is GTSNPN and CDR2 SVGIG (reference sequence). The junction had 14 bases not matched to a gene; V was cut back by 4 bases and J by 7 bases. CDR3 protein: CAWIDLGTGFFGYTF. For the CDR3, the DNA is TGTGCCTGGATTGACCTCGGGACAGGCTTTTTTGGCTACACCTTC.

This sequence joins TRBV5-1 and TRBJ1-4, with TRBD1 matching over 7 bases. J lost 8 bases, V lost 3 bases, and 10 bases had no gene match. The germline CDR1 and CDR2 sequences are SGHRS and YFSETQ. The CDR3 is 15 amino acids. This CDR3 is CASSSGQAGVEKLFF. The DNA of the CDR3 is TGCGCCAGCAGCTCCGGACAGGCTGGGGTGGAAAAACTGTTTTTT.

The chain combines TRBV28 with TRBJ2-1; D remains unclear. CDR3 length: 12 residues. V was pared by 7 bases and J by 3 bases, with 7 bases between. The germline gives CDR1 MDHEN, CDR2 SYDVKM. CDR3 nucleotide sequence: TGTGCCAGCAAGGGCAACTACAATGAGCAGTTCTTC. It is translated as CASKGNYNEQFF.

This clone was detected once. V gene TRBV6-5 combines with J gene TRBJ2-6, with D possibly being TRBD1 (5 bases). Germline V gives CDR1 MNHEY, CDR2 SVGAGI. The CDR3 has 15 residues. Trimming stripped 6 bases from V and 4 bases from J, with 13 bases between. In DNA, the CDR3 is TGTGCCAGCAGCTACGGCCGACAGGGGGCCAACGTCCTGACTTTC. It is translated as CASSYGRQGANVLTF.

This clone has a single count. The chain combines TRBV15 with TRBJ1-3; no firm D call. Germline CDR1 LNHNV, CDR2 YYDKDF (reference sequence). The CDR3 totals 16 residues. Trimming left V 1 base short and J 0 bases short, with 10 bases between. The chain's CDR3 is CATSRGGYSSGNTIYF. The CDR3 nucleotides read TGTGCCACCAGCAGAGGTGGCTACTCCTCTGGAAACACCATATATTTT.

The J gene is TRBJ1-2, the V gene TRBV3-1 (or the pseudogene TRBV3-2), with D possibly matching TRBD1 (5 bases). Germline loops: CDR1 LGHDT, CDR2 YNNKEL (reference sequence). The CDR3 has 13 amino acids. The V end was cut by 5 bases, the J end by 3 bases, with 10 bases between. Here the CDR3 DNA reads TGTGCCAGCAGCATCGCGGGGGACTATGGCTACACCTTC. Translated: CASSIAGDYGYTF.

V and J are TRBV18 and TRBJ2-2; TRBD1 agrees at 8 bases. The germline V gene has CDR1 KGHSH and CDR2 LQKENI. J lost 3 bases, V lost 6 bases, and 3 bases had no gene match. This CDR3 spans 14 amino acids. Here the CDR3 reads CASSGQGHTGELFF. For the CDR3, the DNA is TGTGCCAGCTCCGGACAGGGCCACACCGGGGAGCTGTTTTTT.

This clone occurred once. The chain recombines TRBV6-6 with TRBJ2-1, with 7 bases matching TRBD1. With V trimmed by 6 bases and J by 8 bases, 13 bases remained unmatched. This CDR3 contains 15 residues. From germline, CDR1 is MNHNY and CDR2 SVGAGI (reference sequence). The CDR3: CASSRDSRVGYEQFF. The CDR3 region has the DNA TGTGCCAGCAGCCGGGACAGTAGGGTAGGCTATGAGCAGTTCTTC.

This chain joins TRBV2 and TRBJ2-5, with 13 bases fitting TRBD2. Per the germline V gene, CDR1 is SNHLY and CDR2 is FYNNEI. With V trimmed by 6 bases and J by 1 base, 2 bases remained unmatched. The CDR3 extends over 15 amino acids. CDR3 bases: TGTGCCAGCAGCGGACTAGCGGGAGCCCAAGAGACCCAGTACTTC. This gives the protein CASSGLAGAQETQYF.

The gene calls are TRBV10-3 and TRBJ2-6; the D call may be TRBD1 or TRBD2 (5 bases each). Germline V CDR1 and CDR2: ENHRY, SYGVKD. The V gene lost 4 bases and the J gene lost 1 base, with 11 bases spanning the gap. This CDR3 region has 16 residues. The CDR3 region has the DNA TGTGCCATCAGTGCTGGGACGTATTCTGGGGCCAACGTCCTGACTTTC. Protein: CAISAGTYSGANVLTF.

This chain uses TRBV27 with TRBJ2-2; TRBD2 matches 11 bases. CDR1 MNHEY and CDR2 SMNVEV come from the germline V gene (reference sequence). With V trimmed by 3 bases and J by 9 bases, 3 bases remained unmatched. The CDR3 is made up of 14 amino acids. In nucleotides, the CDR3 is TGTGCCAGCAGTTTTGGGACTAGCGGTTGGGAGCTGTTTTTT. It yields the protein CASSFGTSGWELFF.

This sequence joins TRBV4-3 and TRBJ2-7; tentatively, D is TRBD2 (6 bases). The CDR3 runs to 14 residues. The germline V gene has CDR1 LGHNA and CDR2 YSLEER. The ends were cut back, 0 bases at V and 5 bases at J, with 11 bases in the middle. CDR3 bases: TGCGCCAGCAGCCAAGATCGGGGGTCGGACGAGCAGTACTTC. Encoded protein: CASSQDRGSDEQYF.

This clone appeared a few times. This chain links TRBV6-1 with TRBJ1-5, with no clear D. Trimming cost V 1 base and J 11 bases, with 6 bases left between them. The CDR3 consists of 11 residues. Germline V lookup: CDR1 MNHNS, CDR2 SASEGT. The chain's CDR3 is CASSEGWSQHF. CDR3 DNA sequence: TGTGCCAGCAGTGAAGGGTGGTCCCAGCATTTT.

The chain employs TRBV18 and TRBJ2-7; 7 bases line up with TRBD1. Germline V gene sequence: CDR1 KGHSH, CDR2 LQKENI. V lost 10 bases to trimming and J lost 6 bases; unmatched junction nucleotides: 21. This CDR3 is 16 amino acids long. This CDR3 reads CATLGGQEPTAREQYF. The DNA for the CDR3 is TGTGCCACGCTAGGAGGACAGGAACCGACGGCCCGCGAGCAGTACTTC. Full variable domain (rest looked up from reference TRBV18 and TRBJ2-7): NAGVMQNPRHLVRRRGQEARLRCSPMKGHSHVYWYRQLPEEGLKFMVYLQKENIIDESGMPKERFSAEFPKEGPSILRIQQVVRGDSAAYFCATLGGQEPTAREQYFGPGTRLTVT.